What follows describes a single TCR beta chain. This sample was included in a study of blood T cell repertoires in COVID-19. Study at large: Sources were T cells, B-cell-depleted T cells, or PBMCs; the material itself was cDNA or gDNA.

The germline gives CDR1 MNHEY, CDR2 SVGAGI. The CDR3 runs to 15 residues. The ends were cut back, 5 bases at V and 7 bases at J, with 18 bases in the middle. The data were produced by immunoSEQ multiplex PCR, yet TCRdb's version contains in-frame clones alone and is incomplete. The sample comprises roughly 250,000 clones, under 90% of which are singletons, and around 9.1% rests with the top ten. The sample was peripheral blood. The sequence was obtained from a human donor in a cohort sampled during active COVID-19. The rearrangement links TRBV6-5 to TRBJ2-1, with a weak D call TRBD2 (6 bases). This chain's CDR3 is CASSTRDWKKNEQFF. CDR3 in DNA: TGTGCCAGCAGTACCCGGGACTGGAAGAAGAATGAGCAGTTCTTC.